These 9 T cell receptor beta chains originate from one sample sequenced in a study of blood T cell repertoires in COVID-19. Repertoires were generated with immunoSEQ multiplex PCR, while TCRdb's copy carries only in-frame clones and drops some. Of about 360,000 clones in the sample, roughly 90% were seen once. Sequenced sample: peripheral blood. The receptors come from a woman aged 55-70 years with COVID-19, enrolled during active disease.

The chain recombines TRBV5-1 with TRBJ2-1; TRBD2 might be the D (5 bases). The CDR3 length is 14 residues. Germline CDR1 and CDR2: SGHRS and YFSETQ. The V end lost 4 bases, the J end lost 2 bases, and 10 bases lay between the germline ends. The CDR3 bases are TGCGCCAGCAGCCCTAGCAGAACCTACAATGAGCAGTTCTTC. Protein product: CASSPSRTYNEQFF.

V is TRBV7-8 and J is TRBJ1-3; D gene uncertain. Trimming removed 0 bases at V and 10 bases at J, with 10 bases between. Germline V gives CDR1 SGHVS, CDR2 FQNEAQ. CDR3 length equals 13 residues. The CDR3 here is CASSLATGGTIYF. In DNA, the CDR3 is TGTGCCAGCAGCTTAGCCACGGGCGGGACCATATATTTT.

The V call is TRBV4-1, the J call TRBJ2-7; 8 bases agree with TRBD1. Germline V gives CDR1 MGHRA, CDR2 YSYEKL. This CDR3 contains 14 residues. V dropped 6 bases and J dropped 2; count of bases not matched to a gene: 6. The DNA for the CDR3 is TGCGCCAGCAGTAGACAGGGGACCACCTACGAGCAGTACTTC. It specifies CASSRQGTTYEQYF.

This clone was seen a few times. The J gene is TRBJ2-3, the V gene TRBV3-1 (or the pseudogene TRBV3-2); D ambiguous. V was trimmed by 4 bases and J by 1 base, leaving 9 bases between them. The length of the CDR3 is 14 residues. CDR1 is LGHDT and CDR2 is YNNKEL in the germline V gene (reference sequence). CDR3 in DNA: TGTGCCAGCAGCCCCCGGCAGGGCACAGATACGCAGTATTTT. The encoded protein is CASSPRQGTDTQYF.

The V and J genes are TRBV6-5 and TRBJ1-2; 7 bases match TRBD1. Germline CDR1 MNHEY, CDR2 SVGAGI. Losses at the gene ends were 6 bases for V and 4 bases for J; bases not matched to a gene: 2. The CDR3 is 12 residues long. CDR3 region: CASRTGFYGYTF. The CDR3, as DNA: TGTGCCAGCAGGACAGGGTTCTATGGCTACACCTTC.

The rearrangement links TRBV9 to TRBJ1-5; 7 nucleotides align to TRBD1. The CDR3 length is 15 residues. Germline V gives CDR1 SGDLS, CDR2 YYNGEE. The junction had 9 bases not matched to a gene; V was cut back by 4 bases and J by 5 bases. CDR3 in amino acids: CASSSTGTDYQPQHF. The DNA for the CDR3 is TGTGCCAGCAGCTCAACCGGGACAGACTATCAGCCCCAGCATTTT.

The chain recombines TRBV19 with TRBJ1-2; TRBD1 agrees at 8 bases. Trimming removed 5 bases from V and 8 bases from J; junction bases left unmatched: 13. The CDR3 runs to 15 residues. Per the germline V gene, CDR1 is LNHDA and CDR2 is SQIVND (reference sequence). For the CDR3, the DNA is TGTGCCAGTAGTCCAGGACAGGGCGCCCACTTGGGCTACACCTTC. Encoded protein: CASSPGQGAHLGYTF.

This clone turned up a few times. V and J are TRBV29-1 and TRBJ1-6; 7 nucleotides line up with TRBD1. Germline V gene sequence: CDR1 SQVTM, CDR2 ANQGSEA. The length of the CDR3 is 14 residues. V dropped 4 bases and J dropped 2; count of bases not matched to a gene: 2. In DNA, the CDR3 is TGCAGCGTTGGGGACAGTACCTATAATTCACCCCTCCACTTT. Its protein is CSVGDSTYNSPLHF.

This clone was detected once. The genes are TRBV7-8 and TRBJ2-3; 8 bases align to TRBD2. Germline-derived CDR1 and CDR2 are SGHVS and FQNEAQ. The CDR3 totals 16 residues. With 0 bases clipped from V and 1 base from J, the junction kept 3 bases outside the gene matches. The CDR3 DNA reads as TGTGCCAGCAGCTTAGCCGGGGGGGCCGGCACAGATACGCAGTATTTT. This translates into CASSLAGGAGTDTQYF.